These 21 T cell receptor beta chains originate from one sample sequenced in a study of PD-1 blockade in classical Hodgkin lymphoma. Profiled with immunoSEQ multiplex PCR; TCRdb holds only in-frame clones, not every one. The repertoire has about 30,000 clones, 60% to 85% of them found once; the top ten carry roughly 3%. Following autologous stem cell transplantation, relapse occurred in every patient, and exposure to brentuximab vedotin varied. Sequencing was performed on peripheral blood mononuclear cells (PBMCs), taken before the second cycle of nivolumab. The receptor source for this set is a human donor with classical Hodgkin lymphoma.

CDR3 sequence: CASRGQGTYEQYF. Here the CDR3 DNA reads TGTGCCAGTAGGGGACAGGGCACCTACGAGCAGTACTTC. The rearrangement links TRBV19 to TRBJ2-7, with 9 bases aligning to TRBD1. This CDR3 has 13 amino acids. V was pared by 6 bases and J by 2 bases, with 2 bases of the junction left unmatched. In germline, CDR1 is LNHDA, CDR2 SQIVND (reference sequence). The entire variable domain, with the rest obtained from reference TRBV19 and TRBJ2-7, is as follows: DGGITQSPKYLFRKEGQNVTLSCEQNLNHDAMYWYRQDPGQGLRLIYYSQIVNDFQKGDIAEGYSVSREKKESFPLTVTSAQKNPTAFYLCASRGQGTYEQYFGPGTRLTVT.

CDR3 loop: CASSSSLKGVGSYNEQFF. The CDR3 DNA follows: TGTGCCAGCAGCAGCAGCCTAAAGGGGGTCGGATCCTACAATGAGCAGTTCTTC. V usage is TRBV9 and J usage is TRBJ2-1, with D possibly matching TRBD1 (6 bases). V was pared by 4 bases and J by 1 base, with 21 bases between. CDR3 length equals 18 residues. Germline V gives CDR1 SGDLS, CDR2 YYNGEE.

The chain couples TRBV18 to TRBJ1-1; a weak D match, TRBD1 (5 bases). The CDR3 contains 16 residues. Germline CDR1 is KGHSH and CDR2 is LQKENI. Trimming pared 3 bases from V and 0 bases from J, leaving 14 bases between. As DNA, the CDR3 is TGTGCCAGCTCACCCTCCGGGGGAGCCATGAACACTGAAGCTTTCTTT. This gives the protein CASSPSGGAMNTEAFF.

The J gene is TRBJ1-5, the V gene TRBV9; D may be TRBD1 (5 bases). V was trimmed by 0 bases and J by 4 bases, leaving 8 bases between them. This CDR3 is 14 amino acids long. The germline gives CDR1 SGDLS, CDR2 YYNGEE. Here the CDR3 DNA reads TGTGCCAGCAGCGTAGATTGGGGGAATCAGCCCCAGCATTTT. Translated: CASSVDWGNQPQHF.

The genes are TRBV6-5 and TRBJ2-5, with TRBD1 matching 7 bases. This CDR3 has 14 residues. Germline V gene lookup returns CDR1 MNHEY and CDR2 SVGAGI. Germline trimming cut 5 bases from V and 5 bases from J; bases unmatched to any gene: 8. Here the CDR3 reads CASSRDRQMETQYF. The CDR3 DNA sequence: TGTGCCAGCAGTAGGGACAGACAGATGGAGACCCAGTACTTC.

The chain has TRBV2 and TRBJ2-3; D may match TRBD1 or TRBD2 (5 bases each). The CDR3 has 15 amino acids. V was clipped by 7 bases and J by 6 bases, with 20 bases between them. CDR1 and CDR2 from the germline V gene are SNHLY and FYNNEI. CDR3 residues: CASNLRELDSDTQYF. As DNA, the CDR3 is TGTGCCAGCAATCTCAGGGAGTTAGATTCGGATACGCAGTATTTT.

This clone was detected a few times. V is TRBV30 and J is TRBJ2-7; 10 bases fit TRBD1. The CDR3 is 14 amino acids. V was clipped by 5 bases and J by 4 bases; unmatched bases: 8. Germline lookup yields CDR1 GTSNPN and CDR2 SVGIG (reference sequence). In DNA, the CDR3 is TGTGCCTGGGAGAACCGGGACAGGGGTTACGAGCAGTACTTC. Residues: CAWENRDRGYEQYF. Together with reference TRBV30 and TRBJ2-7, the CDR3 gives the full variable domain: SQTIHQWPATLVQPVGSPLSLECTVEGTSNPNLYWYRQAAGRGLQLLFYSVGIGQISSEVPQNLSASRPQDRQFILSSKKLLLSDSGFYLCAWENRDRGYEQYFGPGTRLTVT.

In nucleotides, the CDR3 is TGTGCCAGCAGTGAAGAGGCAGACCCTATCTATGGCTACACCTTC. Amino acids: CASSEEADPIYGYTF. J is TRBJ1-2 and V is TRBV2; no definite D call. The V and J ends lost 1 base and 4 bases respectively, with 13 bases between them. CDR1 and CDR2 from the germline V gene are SNHLY and FYNNEI. The CDR3 is 15 residues long.

V usage is TRBV27 and J usage is TRBJ1-1; possible D gene TRBD1, 6 bases. CDR1 MNHEY and CDR2 SMNVEV come from the germline V gene (reference sequence). Trimming took off 5 bases at V and 5 bases at J, with 18 bases between the two ends. The CDR3 consists of 15 residues. DNA for the CDR3: TGTGCCAGCAGTCCTTCTACAGGGAGATGGACTGAAGCTTTCTTT. Encoded protein: CASSPSTGRWTEAFF.

The rearrangement links TRBV12-5 to TRBJ1-5; 7 nucleotides agree with TRBD1. V lost 0 bases and J lost 0; bases outside the gene matches: 11. In germline, CDR1 is LGHNT, CDR2 FRNRAP. There are 19 residues in the CDR3. In nucleotides, the CDR3 is TGTGCTAGTGGTTTGGTACTGAGTGGGGCAGGGGGTAGCAATCAGCCCCAGCATTTT. Translated, it gives CASGLVLSGAGGSNQPQHF.

V and J are TRBV5-4 and TRBJ1-4, with TRBD1 matching over 12 bases. Germline CDR1 and CDR2: SGHNT and YYREEE (reference sequence). The length of the CDR3 is 18 residues. V shed 0 bases, J shed 7 bases, and the junction held 10 bases outside the gene matches. CDR3 in DNA: TGTGCCAGCAGCTTGGGCCCGGGACAGGGGGCGGAAGGTGAAAAACTGTTTTTT. It translates to CASSLGPGQGAEGEKLFF.

This rearrangement joins TRBV7-9 to TRBJ2-2; D may match TRBD1 or TRBD2 (5 bases each). From germline, CDR1 is SEHNR and CDR2 FQNEAQ (reference sequence). V lost 4 bases, J lost 4 bases, and 7 bases lay in between. This CDR3 comprises 13 residues. CDR3 DNA sequence: TGTGCCAGCAGCTATGGGGGCACCGGGGAGCTGTTTTTT. As protein: CASSYGGTGELFF.

The chain carries TRBV5-4 and TRBJ2-7, with 9 bases matching TRBD2. Germline V CDR1 and CDR2: SGHNT, YYREEE (reference sequence). This CDR3 contains 15 residues. The trim removed 2 bases at V and 2 bases at J, leaving 5 bases unmatched. CDR3 loop: CASSFAGGLPYEQYF. CDR3 DNA sequence: TGTGCCAGCAGCTTCGCGGGGGGGCTACCCTACGAGCAGTACTTC.

This clone is a singleton in its sample. The V call is TRBV10-3, the J call TRBJ1-3, with D possibly matching TRBD1 (5 bases). Trimming pared 4 bases from V and 4 bases from J, leaving 11 bases between. The CDR3 is made up of 14 amino acids. Germline V gives CDR1 ENHRY, CDR2 SYGVKD. CDR3 sequence reads: CAISGTGSGNTIYF. The CDR3, as DNA: TGTGCCATCAGTGGTACAGGTTCAGGAAACACCATATATTTT.

With regard to this clone: Within the sample, other DNA sequences also encode this same CDR3. This chain uses TRBV5-1 with TRBJ2-6; D may be TRBD2 (6 bases). Trimming pared 6 bases from V and 3 bases from J, leaving 13 bases between. Germline values: CDR1 SGHRS, CDR2 YFSETQ. This CDR3 contains 15 residues. CDR3 sequence (DNA): TGCGCCAGCAACTACGGGGGTGGTGGGGCCAACGTCCTGACTTTC. Translated: CASNYGGGGANVLTF.

The chain is built from TRBV11-2 and TRBJ2-5; TRBD1 or TRBD2 may be the D gene (6 bases each). The CDR3 sequence is 17 residues long. Germline V lookup: CDR1 SGHAT, CDR2 FQNNGV. V lost 5 bases and J 4 bases, leaving 23 bases between the germline ends. CDR3 loop: CASSPAQGLGGGETQYF. The DNA for the CDR3 is TGTGCCAGCAGCCCAGCTCAGGGCTTGGGGGGCGGAGAGACCCAGTACTTC.

The rearrangement joins TRBV18 to TRBJ1-1; D is unresolved. CDR1 KGHSH and CDR2 LQKENI come from the germline V gene. V gave up 1 base and J gave up 3 bases, with 12 bases separating them. The CDR3 sequence is 15 residues long. CDR3 sequence: CASSPQDVVDTEAFF. CDR3 nucleotide sequence: TGTGCCAGCTCACCACAGGACGTGGTTGACACTGAAGCTTTCTTT. Supplemented by reference TRBV18 and TRBJ1-1, the full variable domain reads NAGVMQNPRHLVRRRGQEARLRCSPMKGHSHVYWYRQLPEEGLKFMVYLQKENIIDESGMPKERFSAEFPKEGPSILRIQQVVRGDSAAYFCASSPQDVVDTEAFFGQGTRLTVV.

The chain uses TRBV7-6 and TRBJ2-1; D is unresolved. CDR3 size: 13 residues. With 5 bases removed from V and 9 bases from J, the gap between germline ends came to 14 bases. The germline V gene encodes CDR1 SGHVS and CDR2 FNYEAQ. CDR3: CASSLGPDVEQFF. As DNA, the CDR3 is TGTGCCAGCAGCCTCGGACCGGATGTTGAGCAGTTCTTC.

The V gene is TRBV27, the J gene TRBJ2-5, with 10 bases lining up with TRBD1. The CDR3 totals 14 residues. CDR1 is MNHEY and CDR2 is SMNVEV in the germline V gene (reference sequence). V gave up 8 bases and J gave up 3 bases; unmatched junction bases: 6. The CDR3 coding sequence is TGTGCCAGCGGTAGACAGGGGGCGGAAGAGACCCAGTACTTC. This translates into CASGRQGAEETQYF.

The rearrangement links TRBV29-1 to TRBJ2-2; D is unclear. V dropped 6 bases and J dropped 0 bases, with 14 bases sitting between them. The CDR3 is made up of 15 amino acids. Germline loops: CDR1 SQVTM, CDR2 ANQGSEA. Written as DNA, the CDR3 is TGCAGCGTAGATCCCGACGATGCGAACACCGGGGAGCTGTTTTTT. It translates to CSVDPDDANTGELFF.

The count of this clone is one. The chain carries TRBV29-1 and TRBJ1-1, with D tentatively TRBD1 (5 bases). The V gene lost 7 bases and the J gene lost 3 bases, with 12 bases spanning the gap. There are 12 residues in the CDR3. Germline CDR1 reads SQVTM; CDR2 reads ANQGSEA. The CDR3 DNA follows: TGCAGCGGAGTCGGGACGGACACTGAAGCTTTCTTT. It translates to CSGVGTDTEAFF.